The source of this T cell receptor beta chain is a study of shared clonotypes between healthy human individuals. Study details: Plates per donor: three CD4 naive, three CD4 memory, two CD8 naive, one CD8 memory.

General study points: Rarefaction showed sorted-subset sequencing was incomplete despite large depth.

Deletions cut 0 bases from V and 4 bases from J, with 7 bases between. The germline CDR1 and CDR2 sequences are MDHEN and SYDVKM. This CDR3 spans 14 amino acids. Generated by immunoSEQ multiplex PCR, the TCRdb table keeps only in-frame clones and is missing some. The sample lists some 2,000,000 clones; 95% were seen once. Points on this clone: Its target is unknown.

From CD4+ cells came CD45RA+ naive and CD45RA-negative memory subsets. The sample was naive CD4+ T cells sorted from blood. Subset denoted: CD45RA+ positively selected. The receptor was isolated from a young man in good health. The chain combines TRBV28 with TRBJ2-1; D unclear. DNA for the CDR3: TGTGCCAGCAGTTTATGGACACAATACAATGAGCAGTTCTTC. Amino acids: CASSLWTQYNEQFF. Looking up the rest from reference TRBV28 and TRBJ2-1 gives the full variable domain: DVKVTQSSRYLVKRTGEKVFLECVQDMDHENMFWYRQDPGLGLRLIYFSYDVKMKEKGDIPEGYSVSREKKERFSLILESASTNQTSMYLCASSLWTQYNEQFFGPGTRLTVL.